Listed below are T cell receptor beta chains from one sample, sequenced in a study of preoperative IRX-2 immunotherapy in early breast cancer. This table comes from immunoSEQ multiplex PCR, and its TCRdb copy is limited to in-frame clones, with some not included. The sample gives under 45,000 clones, roughly 95% of which show up once; about 1.6% is in the top ten. Sample: tumor tissue, taken after IRX-2 immunotherapy. These receptors all stem from a human donor with breast cancer. The CDR3 runs from the conserved cysteine through the conserved F or W. The D gene is left open where the match is weak. Part of the rows lack a size; the others show once, few, many or a class for expanded clones.

D gene: -
J gene: TRBJ2-7
V gene: TRBV28
clone size: -
CDR3 protein: CASSLRGIHEQYF
CDR3 DNA: TGTGCCAGCAGTCTTAGAGGTATCCACGAGCAGTACTTC

D gene: TRBD2
J gene: TRBJ2-2
V gene: TRBV27
clone size: -
CDR3 protein: CASSLYSGVNTGELFF
CDR3 DNA: TGTGCCAGCAGTTTATATAGCGGGGTGAACACCGGGGAGCTGTTTTTT

D gene: -
J gene: TRBJ2-1
V gene: TRBV4-3
clone size: -
CDR3 protein: CASSQDIMSGVGEQFF
CDR3 DNA: TGCGCCAGCAGCCAAGATATTATGTCCGGAGTCGGCGAGCAGTTCTTC

D gene: TRBD1
J gene: TRBJ2-7
V gene: TRBV5-1
clone size: -
CDR3 protein: CASSLGLTGTGSFEQYF
CDR3 DNA: TGCGCCAGCAGCTTGGGTCTAACGGGGACAGGGTCTTTCGAGCAGTACTTC

D gene: -
J gene: TRBJ1-5
V gene: TRBV4-2
clone size: -
CDR3 protein: CASSQGPNQPQHF
CDR3 DNA: TGTGCCAGCAGCCAGGGCCCCAATCAGCCCCAGCATTTT

D gene: -
J gene: TRBJ2-5
V gene: TRBV16
clone size: -
CDR3 protein: CASSQSATDEETQYF
CDR3 DNA: TGTGCCAGCAGCCAAAGTGCGACAGATGAAGAGACCCAGTACTTC

D gene: -
J gene: TRBJ1-6
V gene: TRBV10-3
clone size: -
CDR3 protein: CAISPQGNSPLHF
CDR3 DNA: TGTGCCATCAGTCCGCAGGGGAATTCACCCCTCCACTTT

D gene: TRBD2
J gene: TRBJ2-5
V gene: TRBV29-1
clone size: -
CDR3 protein: CSVEDSSLTSGRETQYF
CDR3 DNA: TGCAGCGTTGAAGATTCGAGCCTCACTAGCGGGAGAGAGACCCAGTACTTC

D gene: -
J gene: TRBJ1-5
V gene: TRBV10-3
clone size: -
CDR3 protein: CAISNTVGGPNQPQHF
CDR3 DNA: TGTGCCATCAGTAACACAGTGGGGGGCCCCAATCAGCCCCAGCATTTT

D gene: -
J gene: TRBJ2-1
V gene: TRBV28
clone size: -
CDR3 protein: CASSSPTHTDNEQFF
CDR3 DNA: TGTGCCAGCAGTTCCCCCACTCACACTGACAATGAGCAGTTCTTC

D gene: -
J gene: TRBJ2-7
V gene: TRBV6-6
clone size: -
CDR3 protein: CASTQMGPTYEQYF
CDR3 DNA: TGTGCCAGCACTCAAATGGGTCCTACCTACGAGCAGTACTTC

D gene: -
J gene: TRBJ1-1
V gene: TRBV29-1
clone size: -
CDR3 protein: CSVRRWSFGDTEAFF
CDR3 DNA: TGCAGCGTCCGGAGATGGAGTTTCGGGGACACTGAAGCTTTCTTT

D gene: -
J gene: TRBJ1-1
V gene: TRBV27
clone size: -
CDR3 protein: CASSHRLGNTEAFF
CDR3 DNA: TGTGCCAGCAGTCACAGGTTGGGGAACACTGAAGCTTTCTTT

D gene: TRBD1
J gene: TRBJ1-4
V gene: TRBV19
clone size: -
CDR3 protein: CATHPGGSHEKLFF
CDR3 DNA: TGTGCCACTCACCCAGGGGGCAGCCATGAAAAACTGTTTTTT

D gene: TRBD2
J gene: TRBJ2-2
V gene: TRBV15
clone size: -
CDR3 protein: CATSRDAGGGVTGELFF
CDR3 DNA: TGTGCCACCAGCAGGGACGCGGGTGGGGGGGTAACCGGGGAGCTGTTTTTT

D gene: -
J gene: TRBJ2-2
V gene: TRBV9
clone size: -
CDR3 protein: CASSAPGADTGELFF
CDR3 DNA: TGTGCCAGCAGCGCCCCCGGGGCGGACACCGGGGAGCTGTTTTTT

D gene: -
J gene: TRBJ2-1
V gene: TRBV9
clone size: -
CDR3 protein: CASSATIVSRDEQFF
CDR3 DNA: TGTGCCAGCAGCGCTACGATTGTTAGTAGGGATGAGCAGTTCTTC

D gene: TRBD1
J gene: TRBJ1-5
V gene: TRBV19
clone size: -
CDR3 protein: CASSSRDRDQPQHF
CDR3 DNA: TGTGCCAGTAGTTCTAGAGACAGGGATCAGCCCCAGCATTTT

D gene: TRBD2
J gene: TRBJ2-1
V gene: TRBV6-5
clone size: -
CDR3 protein: CASSLRLAGGYEQFF
CDR3 DNA: TGTGCCAGCAGTTTACGACTAGCGGGGGGATATGAGCAGTTCTTC

D gene: TRBD1
J gene: TRBJ2-3
V gene: TRBV7-9
clone size: -
CDR3 protein: CASTRNPGQISTDTQYF
CDR3 DNA: TGTGCCAGCACCCGAAATCCGGGACAGATCAGCACAGATACGCAGTATTTT

D gene: -
J gene: TRBJ2-3
V gene: TRBV7-9
clone size: -
CDR3 protein: CASSLLSPPGPDTQYF
CDR3 DNA: TGTGCCAGCAGCTTACTTTCCCCCCCCGGGCCAGATACGCAGTATTTT

D gene: -
J gene: TRBJ1-2
V gene: TRBV7-2
clone size: -
CDR3 protein: CASSLLGSSYGYTF
CDR3 DNA: TGTGCCAGCAGCTTACTAGGGTCAAGCTATGGCTACACCTTC

D gene: -
J gene: TRBJ2-5
V gene: TRBV6-5
clone size: -
CDR3 protein: CASMRGPGRHGAQYF
CDR3 DNA: TGTGCCAGCATGCGGGGCCCAGGGCGGCACGGGGCCCAGTACTTC

D gene: TRBD1
J gene: TRBJ2-7
V gene: TRBV19
clone size: -
CDR3 protein: CASRAGTGRITYEQYF
CDR3 DNA: TGTGCCAGTAGAGCCGGGACAGGCCGGATCACCTACGAGCAGTACTTC

D gene: -
J gene: TRBJ2-1
V gene: TRBV2
clone size: -
CDR3 protein: CASRLRGEQFF
CDR3 DNA: TGTGCCAGCAGGCTTCGTGGCGAGCAGTTCTTC

D gene: -
J gene: TRBJ1-1
V gene: TRBV6-6
clone size: -
CDR3 protein: CASSYAGEPEAFF
CDR3 DNA: TGTGCCAGCAGTTACGCGGGGGAGCCTGAAGCTTTCTTT

D gene: -
J gene: TRBJ2-3
V gene: TRBV5-1
clone size: -
CDR3 protein: CASSSDVGTRVTQYF
CDR3 DNA: TGCGCCAGCAGCTCCGACGTGGGGACTCGGGTTACGCAGTATTTT

D gene: -
J gene: TRBJ2-3
V gene: TRBV28
clone size: -
CDR3 protein: CASSPAVWGDTQYF
CDR3 DNA: TGTGCCAGCAGCCCCGCGGTTTGGGGAGATACGCAGTATTTT

D gene: -
J gene: TRBJ2-5
V gene: TRBV5-1
clone size: -
CDR3 protein: CASSLGISGRIQETQYF
CDR3 DNA: TGCGCCAGCAGCTTGGGGATCAGCGGGCGAATTCAAGAGACCCAGTACTTC

D gene: TRBD1
J gene: TRBJ1-5
V gene: TRBV4-2
clone size: -
CDR3 protein: CASSQARGRGQPQHF
CDR3 DNA: TGTGCCAGCAGCCAAGCAAGGGGGCGAGGGCAGCCCCAGCATTTT

D gene: -
J gene: TRBJ1-3
V gene: TRBV5-1
clone size: -
CDR3 protein: CASSPAGSGNTIYF
CDR3 DNA: TGCGCCAGCAGCCCAGCAGGGTCTGGAAACACCATATATTTT

D gene: -
J gene: TRBJ1-1
V gene: TRBV5-1
clone size: -
CDR3 protein: CASSSDGTPNTEAFF
CDR3 DNA: TGCGCCAGCAGCTCGGACGGGACTCCGAACACTGAAGCTTTCTTT

D gene: -
J gene: TRBJ1-5
V gene: TRBV7-2
clone size: once
CDR3 protein: CASSLAGGGAQPQHF
CDR3 DNA: TGTGCCAGCAGCTTAGCCGGGGGAGGAGCTCAGCCCCAGCATTTT

D gene: -
J gene: TRBJ1-3
V gene: TRBV6-6
clone size: -
CDR3 protein: CASSYSMVNTIYF
CDR3 DNA: TGTGCCAGCAGTTACTCGATGGTAAACACCATATATTTT

D gene: TRBD2
J gene: TRBJ2-3
V gene: TRBV19
clone size: -
CDR3 protein: CASSIGAGGRAPDTQYF
CDR3 DNA: TGTGCCAGTAGTATAGGGGCTGGCGGGAGGGCCCCAGATACGCAGTATTTT

D gene: TRBD2
J gene: TRBJ2-1
V gene: TRBV7-9
clone size: once
CDR3 protein: CASSKATSGRAREQFF
CDR3 DNA: TGTGCCAGCAGCAAAGCCACTAGCGGGAGGGCTCGGGAGCAGTTCTTC

D gene: TRBD1
J gene: TRBJ1-5
V gene: TRBV28
clone size: -
CDR3 protein: CASIPLGGQKQPQHF
CDR3 DNA: TGTGCCAGCATCCCGCTCGGGGGACAGAAACAGCCCCAGCATTTT

D gene: TRBD2
J gene: TRBJ2-7
V gene: TRBV29-1
clone size: -
CDR3 protein: CSVVPSGRLEQYF
CDR3 DNA: TGCAGCGTTGTTCCTAGCGGGAGGCTCGAGCAGTACTTC

D gene: -
J gene: TRBJ1-4
V gene: TRBV7-2
clone size: large
CDR3 protein: CASTISTNEKLFF
CDR3 DNA: TGTGCCAGCACCATATCAACTAATGAAAAACTGTTTTTT

D gene: -
J gene: TRBJ2-7
V gene: TRBV9
clone size: -
CDR3 protein: CASSVASGFLYEQYF
CDR3 DNA: TGTGCCAGCAGCGTAGCTTCCGGGTTCCTCTACGAGCAGTACTTC

D gene: -
J gene: TRBJ2-3
V gene: TRBV4-2
clone size: -
CDR3 protein: CASSQESGPQRATDTQYF
CDR3 DNA: TGTGCCAGCAGCCAAGAATCAGGTCCGCAGCGGGCCACAGATACGCAGTATTTT

D gene: -
J gene: TRBJ1-2
V gene: TRBV9
clone size: -
CDR3 protein: CASSVEPNPRYGYTF
CDR3 DNA: TGTGCCAGCAGCGTAGAACCCAACCCCCGGTATGGCTACACCTTC

D gene: TRBD2
J gene: TRBJ2-1
V gene: TRBV27
clone size: -
CDR3 protein: CASSLYSGGSQQFF
CDR3 DNA: TGTGCCAGCAGTTTATACTCGGGGGGGAGTCAGCAGTTCTTC

D gene: TRBD1
J gene: TRBJ1-3
V gene: TRBV30
clone size: -
CDR3 protein: CAWILTGGSGNTIYF
CDR3 DNA: TGTGCCTGGATCCTCACAGGGGGCTCTGGAAACACCATATATTTT

D gene: TRBD1
J gene: TRBJ2-5
V gene: TRBV9
clone size: -
CDR3 protein: CASSVASDRGTQTQYF
CDR3 DNA: TGTGCCAGCAGCGTAGCTTCCGACAGGGGTACACAGACCCAGTACTTC

D gene: -
J gene: TRBJ2-1
V gene: TRBV28
clone size: -
CDR3 protein: CASRTVSSYNEQFF
CDR3 DNA: TGTGCCAGCAGGACAGTGAGCTCCTACAATGAGCAGTTCTTC

D gene: TRBD2
J gene: TRBJ2-7
V gene: TRBV7-2
clone size: -
CDR3 protein: CASSYPPGGLAGGEQYF
CDR3 DNA: TGTGCCAGCAGCTATCCTCCGGGTGGACTAGCGGGGGGCGAGCAGTACTTC

D gene: -
J gene: TRBJ2-5
V gene: TRBV7-9
clone size: -
CDR3 protein: CASESWGAEETQYF
CDR3 DNA: TGTGCCAGCGAGAGTTGGGGGGCTGAAGAGACCCAGTACTTC

D gene: TRBD1
J gene: TRBJ1-2
V gene: TRBV10-3
clone size: -
CDR3 protein: CAISTGQVYGYTF
CDR3 DNA: TGTGCCATCAGTACCGGACAGGTCTATGGCTACACCTTC

D gene: -
J gene: TRBJ1-1
V gene: TRBV6-1
clone size: -
CDR3 protein: CASSRELNTEAFF
CDR3 DNA: TGTGCCAGCAGTAGGGAGTTGAACACTGAAGCTTTCTTT

D gene: -
J gene: TRBJ1-4
V gene: TRBV18
clone size: -
CDR3 protein: CASSPMGNEKLFF
CDR3 DNA: TGTGCCAGCTCACCAATGGGAAATGAAAAACTGTTTTTT

D gene: -
J gene: TRBJ2-7
V gene: TRBV30
clone size: -
CDR3 protein: CAWSPGTSYEQYF
CDR3 DNA: TGTGCCTGGAGTCCAGGAACCTCCTACGAGCAGTACTTC

D gene: -
J gene: TRBJ2-7
V gene: TRBV5-6
clone size: -
CDR3 protein: CASSYPGRPIYEQYF
CDR3 DNA: TGTGCCAGCAGCTACCCGGGGCGCCCCATCTACGAGCAGTACTTC

D gene: -
J gene: TRBJ2-3
V gene: TRBV5-6
clone size: -
CDR3 protein: CASSFGLEMQYF
CDR3 DNA: TGTGCCAGCAGCTTTGGGCTAGAAATGCAGTATTTT

D gene: -
J gene: TRBJ1-4
V gene: TRBV4-1
clone size: -
CDR3 protein: CASSQDAGIGEKLFF
CDR3 DNA: TGCGCCAGCAGCCAAGATGCAGGAATCGGGGAAAAACTGTTTTTT

D gene: -
J gene: TRBJ2-5
V gene: TRBV19
clone size: -
CDR3 protein: CASSIVGRGETQYF
CDR3 DNA: TGTGCCAGTAGTATAGTGGGGCGGGGAGAGACCCAGTACTTC

D gene: TRBD1
J gene: TRBJ2-7
V gene: TRBV5-1
clone size: -
CDR3 protein: CASTWGTGAYEQYF
CDR3 DNA: TGCGCCAGCACCTGGGGGACAGGTGCGTACGAGCAGTACTTC

D gene: -
J gene: TRBJ2-5
V gene: TRBV6-1
clone size: -
CDR3 protein: CASSEGQGTLYQETQYF
CDR3 DNA: TGTGCCAGCAGTGAAGGGCAGGGGACACTGTACCAAGAGACCCAGTACTTC

D gene: -
J gene: TRBJ1-1
V gene: TRBV13
clone size: -
CDR3 protein: CASSPPRGRGTEAFF
CDR3 DNA: TGTGCCAGCAGCCCCCCCCGTGGTAGGGGAACTGAAGCTTTCTTT